This is a list of T cell receptor beta chains from one sample in a study of T cell responses to AZD1222 COVID-19 vaccine. TCRdb keeps only in-frame clones here, not all; method: immunoSEQ multiplex PCR. The sample shows some 130,000 clones, about nine tenths of them seen only once. The sequenced sample was peripheral blood, obtained on day 0 of AZD1222 vaccination. The receptors originated from an adult in good health. CDR3s include the opening cysteine and the closing phenylalanine or tryptophan. The order of the fields is J gene, CDR3 length, D gene, V gene, clone size, CDR3 DNA, CDR3 protein. A D gene is named only where the DNA matches it firmly. Clone size appears in some rows only: once, few, many, or a class for an expanded clone.

TRBJ2-7 | 13 | . | TRBV3-1/TRBV3-2 | . | TGTGCCAGCAGCCAACACCTACTCTACGAGCAGTACTTC | CASSQHLLYEQYF
TRBJ2-1 | 14 | . | TRBV6-5 | . | TGTGCCAGCAAACCCGGGACGGTTGTCAATGAGCAGTTCTTC | CASKPGTVVNEQFF
TRBJ2-3 | 15 | . | TRBV2 | . | TGTGCCAGCAGTGTGGGACTCCCTAGCACAGATACGCAGTATTTT | CASSVGLPSTDTQYF
TRBJ2-7 | 15 | . | TRBV6-5 | . | TGTGCCAGCAGCCCGCAGCCGGGCATTTGGTACGAGCAGTACTTC | CASSPQPGIWYEQYF
TRBJ1-6 | 13 | . | TRBV14 | few | TGTGCCAGCAGCCAAGTCGTAGATTCACCCCTCCACTTT | CASSQVVDSPLHF
TRBJ1-5 | 16 | . | TRBV15 | . | TGTGCCACCAGCAGGGGATCCGGGACGGACAATCAGCCCCAGCATTTT | CATSRGSGTDNQPQHF
TRBJ1-5 | 13 | TRBD1 | TRBV2 | . | TGTGCCAGCGGGGGACAGGAGAATCAGCCCCAGCATTTT | CASGGQENQPQHF
TRBJ1-1 | 15 | . | TRBV6-2/TRBV6-3 | . | TGTGCCAGCAGCCTAACAACACAACTGAACACTGAAGCTTTCTTT | CASSLTTQLNTEAFF
TRBJ1-3 | 16 | . | TRBV30 | . | TGTGCCTGGAGTGTCTATAGCGGGGTCGGGCGAAACACCATATATTTT | CAWSVYSGVGRNTIYF
TRBJ1-5 | 13 | . | TRBV2 | . | TGTGCCAGCAGTGAAGGGCTCAATCAGCCCCAGCATTTT | CASSEGLNQPQHF
TRBJ2-5 | 14 | TRBD1 | TRBV4-2 | . | TGTGCCAGCAGCCAAGAACAGACAGGGAGGACCCAGTACTTC | CASSQEQTGRTQYF
TRBJ2-3 | 17 | TRBD2 | TRBV7-9 | . | TGTGCCAGCAGCGAAGGTCGGACTAGCGGGGAATCAGATACGCAGTATTTT | CASSEGRTSGESDTQYF
TRBJ2-2 | 14 | . | TRBV5-1 | . | TGCGCCAGCCGGCGCAGCTTGAACACCGGGGAGCTGTTTTTT | CASRRSLNTGELFF
TRBJ1-2 | 15 | . | TRBV6-5 | . | TGTGCCAGCATTTGGTTGGGGGACCTCAACTATGGCTACACCTTC | CASIWLGDLNYGYTF
TRBJ1-6 | 13 | TRBD1 | TRBV29-1 | . | TGCAGCGCCCGACAGGGCTATAATTCACCCCTCCACTTT | CSARQGYNSPLHF
TRBJ1-2 | 14 | . | TRBV25-1 | few | TGTGCCAGCAGTGCCCTTTGGAGGGAAGATGGCTACACCTTC | CASSALWREDGYTF
TRBJ1-4 | 15 | TRBD1 | TRBV3-1/TRBV3-2 | . | TGTGCCAGCCGGGACAGGGTGGCCGCTAATGAAAAACTGTTTTTT | CASRDRVAANEKLFF
TRBJ2-7 | 13 | TRBD1 | TRBV3-1/TRBV3-2 | . | TGTGCCAGCAGTCCGACAGGGTTACTCGAGCAGTACTTC | CASSPTGLLEQYF
TRBJ2-3 | 15 | TRBD1 | TRBV7-9 | . | TGTGCCAGCAGCCTGGGACAGGGGAAGGCAGATACGCAGTATTTT | CASSLGQGKADTQYF
TRBJ1-1 | 13 | . | TRBV19 | . | TGTGCCAGTGCCTACTGGGGGCGTACTGAAGCTTTCTTT | CASAYWGRTEAFF
TRBJ2-3 | 13 | . | TRBV7-3 | . | TGTGCCAGCAGCTCGGGGGGCACAGATACGCAGTATTTT | CASSSGGTDTQYF
TRBJ2-7 | 12 | . | TRBV18 | . | TGTGCCAGCTCACCACCACAGGCCGAGCAGTACTTC | CASSPPQAEQYF
TRBJ1-2 | 16 | TRBD1 | TRBV27 | . | TGTGCCAGCAGCGTAACAGGACAGGGGGGGAACTATGGCTACACCTTC | CASSVTGQGGNYGYTF
TRBJ1-5 | 16 | . | TRBV7-2 | . | TGTGCCAGCAGCCCGGGCAGGGGATCCGGCAATCAGCCCCAGCATTTT | CASSPGRGSGNQPQHF
TRBJ1-2 | 17 | . | TRBV7-9 | once | TGTGCCAGCAGCACTTCCATGACCGGGAGCCCTTACTATGGCTACACCTTC | CASSTSMTGSPYYGYTF
TRBJ2-5 | 15 | . | TRBV19 | . | TGTGCCAGTAGTATCACCCCCATGTACCAAGAGACCCAGTACTTC | CASSITPMYQETQYF
TRBJ1-3 | 16 | . | TRBV7-9 | . | TGTGCCAGCAGCCCACGACAGGTCCTCTCTGGAAACACCATATATTTT | CASSPRQVLSGNTIYF
TRBJ2-3 | 16 | . | TRBV10-1 | . | TGCGCCAGCAGTGAGTCTGCCGGGGCCCCTTTCAATACGCAGTATTTT | CASSESAGAPFNTQYF
TRBJ1-2 | 16 | TRBD1 | TRBV6-5 | . | TGTGCCAGCAGTTACTCGGGACAGGGGACCTTCTATGGCTACACCTTC | CASSYSGQGTFYGYTF
TRBJ1-1 | 16 | . | TRBV15 | . | TGTGCCACCAGCAGAGTAAAGACAGCGAGGAACACTGAAGCTTTCTTT | CATSRVKTARNTEAFF
TRBJ1-3 | 16 | TRBD1 | TRBV7-9 | . | TGTGCCAGCAGCTCCCGTGGACAGGTTTCGGGAAACACCATATATTTT | CASSSRGQVSGNTIYF
TRBJ1-2 | 14 | . | TRBV19 | . | TGTGCCAGTAGCCTAATTCTTTCCGGGAATGGCTACACCTTC | CASSLILSGNGYTF
TRBJ1-1 | 11 | . | TRBV12-3/TRBV12-4 | . | TGTGCCAGCAGTTTAAAAACTGAAGCTTTCTTT | CASSLKTEAFF
TRBJ1-2 | 13 | . | TRBV7-6 | . | TGTGCCAGCAGCTTAGAGACAGGTTATGGCTACACCTTC | CASSLETGYGYTF
TRBJ2-2 | 13 | . | TRBV2 | . | TGTGCCAGCAGTGAAGAGGGGTTCGGGGAGCTGTTTTTT | CASSEEGFGELFF
TRBJ1-5 | 15 | . | TRBV2 | once | TGTGCCAGCAACGCAGGTGGTGGTAGCAATCAGCCCCAGCATTTT | CASNAGGGSNQPQHF
TRBJ2-7 | 12 | . | TRBV5-5 | . | TGTGCCAGCAGCTTGATCGGGGACGAGCAGTACTTC | CASSLIGDEQYF
TRBJ2-3 | 15 | . | TRBV6-5 | . | TGTGCCAGCAGTTACTCGGTAACTAGCACAGATACGCAGTATTTT | CASSYSVTSTDTQYF
TRBJ1-2 | 16 | TRBD1 | TRBV6-5 | once | TGTGCCAGCAGTTACCCATCCGGGACAGGGGACTATGGCTACACCTTC | CASSYPSGTGDYGYTF
TRBJ2-7 | 14 | . | TRBV6-5 | . | TGTGCCAGCAGTACGGGGAGTGCCCCCTACGAGCAGTACTTC | CASSTGSAPYEQYF
TRBJ2-5 | 14 | TRBD1 | TRBV11-2 | . | TGTGCCAGCAGCTCCTCGGGACAGGGAGAGACCCAGTACTTC | CASSSSGQGETQYF
TRBJ1-1 | 17 | . | TRBV18 | . | TGTGCCAGCTCCCGGTCGGGTCCCCCCTTGATGAACACTGAAGCTTTCTTT | CASSRSGPPLMNTEAFF
TRBJ1-2 | 13 | . | TRBV28 | . | TGTGCCAGCAGGGCTTCAGGGCTCTATGGCTACACCTTC | CASRASGLYGYTF
TRBJ2-7 | 11 | . | TRBV7-8 | . | TGTGCCAGCAGCGCCGACTACGAGCAGTACTTC | CASSADYEQYF
TRBJ2-1 | 14 | . | TRBV7-2 | . | TGTGCCAGCAGCTTACAGGGATTTAACAATGAGCAGTTCTTC | CASSLQGFNNEQFF
TRBJ1-2 | 15 | . | TRBV7-2 | few | TGTGCCAGCAGCTTAGAACAGGGAGGCCGGCCGGGCTACACCTTC | CASSLEQGGRPGYTF
TRBJ1-1 | 13 | . | TRBV28 | . | TGTGCCAGCAGTTTCTCGGCAGGCACTGAAGCTTTCTTT | CASSFSAGTEAFF
TRBJ1-5 | 14 | . | TRBV7-2 | . | TGTGCCAGCAGCTTAGACAGGGTGCGTCAGCCCCAGCATTTT | CASSLDRVRQPQHF
TRBJ1-5 | 13 | . | TRBV12-3/TRBV12-4 | . | TGTGCCAGCAGTTTAGCGGGGAATCAGCCCCAGCATTTT | CASSLAGNQPQHF
TRBJ1-2 | 14 | . | TRBV27 | . | TGTGCCAGCAAAGGTGCCGGGGTAAACTATGGCTACACCTTC | CASKGAGVNYGYTF
TRBJ1-2 | 15 | . | TRBV7-2 | . | TGTGCCAGCAGCTTAGGTGGACAGATAAACTATGGCTACACCTTC | CASSLGGQINYGYTF
TRBJ1-1 | 15 | . | TRBV28 | once | TGTGCCAGCAGTTTAGACCCAGTCGAGAACACTGAAGCTTTCTTT | CASSLDPVENTEAFF
TRBJ2-3 | 15 | TRBD2 | TRBV7-2 | . | TGTGCCAGCGGACTAGCGGGGGGGCCCACAGATACGCAGTATTTT | CASGLAGGPTDTQYF
TRBJ2-3 | 13 | TRBD1 | TRBV10-3 | . | TGTGCCTCCGCCGGGACAGTCACAGATACGCAGTATTTT | CASAGTVTDTQYF
TRBJ2-2 | 13 | . | TRBV3-1/TRBV3-2 | . | TGTGCCAGCAAGCTCCTAGGGACCGGGGAGCTGTTTTTT | CASKLLGTGELFF